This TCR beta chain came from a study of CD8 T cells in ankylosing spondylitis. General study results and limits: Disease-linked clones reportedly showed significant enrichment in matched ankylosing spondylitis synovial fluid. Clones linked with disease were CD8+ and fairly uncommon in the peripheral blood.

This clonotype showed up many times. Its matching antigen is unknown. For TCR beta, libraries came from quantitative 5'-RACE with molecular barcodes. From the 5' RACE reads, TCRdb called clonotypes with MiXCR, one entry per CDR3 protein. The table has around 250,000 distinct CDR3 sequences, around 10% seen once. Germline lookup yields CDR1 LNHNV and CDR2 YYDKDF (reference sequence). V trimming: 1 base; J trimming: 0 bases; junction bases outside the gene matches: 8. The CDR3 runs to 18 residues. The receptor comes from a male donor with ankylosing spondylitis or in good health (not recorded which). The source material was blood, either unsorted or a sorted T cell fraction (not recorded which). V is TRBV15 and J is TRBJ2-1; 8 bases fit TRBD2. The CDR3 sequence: CATSRGGVAGSSYNEQFF. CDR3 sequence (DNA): TGTGCCACCAGCAGAGGAGGCGTAGCGGGGTCCTCCTACAATGAGCAGTTCTTC.